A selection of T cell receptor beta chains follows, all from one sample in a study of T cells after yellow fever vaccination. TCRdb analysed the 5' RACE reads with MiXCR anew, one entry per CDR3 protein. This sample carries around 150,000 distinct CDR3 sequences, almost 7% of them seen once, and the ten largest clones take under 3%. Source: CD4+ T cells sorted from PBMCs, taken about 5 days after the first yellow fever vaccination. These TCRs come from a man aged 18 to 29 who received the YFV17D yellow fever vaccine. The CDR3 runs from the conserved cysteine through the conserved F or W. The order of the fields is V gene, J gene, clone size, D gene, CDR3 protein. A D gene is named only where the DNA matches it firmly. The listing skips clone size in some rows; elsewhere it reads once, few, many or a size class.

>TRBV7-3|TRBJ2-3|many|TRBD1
CASSSSSGGWDTQYF
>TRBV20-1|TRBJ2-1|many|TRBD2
CSARERRGATYNEQFF
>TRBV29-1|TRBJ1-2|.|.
CSLGEGDTYGYTF
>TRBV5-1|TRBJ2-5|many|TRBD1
CASSIQGEETQYF
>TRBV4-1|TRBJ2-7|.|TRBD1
CASQTGLEQYF
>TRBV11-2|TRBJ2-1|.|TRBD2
CASSRGLAGGWGEQFF
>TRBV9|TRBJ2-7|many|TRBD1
CASSVEGQGSYEQYF
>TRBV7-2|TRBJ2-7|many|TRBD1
CASGDRLYEQYF
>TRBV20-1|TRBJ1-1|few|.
CSARANTEAFF
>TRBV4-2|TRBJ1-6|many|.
CASSQEVGLGSPLHF
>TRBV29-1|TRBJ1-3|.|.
CSVDSGNTIYF
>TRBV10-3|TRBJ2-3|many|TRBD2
CAIAQLAEATDTQYF
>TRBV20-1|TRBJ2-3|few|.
CSAPGASDTQYF
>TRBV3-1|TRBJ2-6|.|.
CASSKHLSGANVLTF
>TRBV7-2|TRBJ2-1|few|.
CASSPDRDNEQFF